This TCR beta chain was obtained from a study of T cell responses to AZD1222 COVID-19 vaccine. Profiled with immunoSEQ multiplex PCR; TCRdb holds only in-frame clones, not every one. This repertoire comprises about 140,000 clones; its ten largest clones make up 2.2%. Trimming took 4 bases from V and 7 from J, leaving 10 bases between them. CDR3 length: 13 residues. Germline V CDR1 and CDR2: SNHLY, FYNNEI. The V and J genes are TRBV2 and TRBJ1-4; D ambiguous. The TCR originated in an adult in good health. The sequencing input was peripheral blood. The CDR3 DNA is TGTGCCAGCAGTGTCGGACGCGGTGAAAAACTGTTTTTT. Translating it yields CASSVGRGEKLFF. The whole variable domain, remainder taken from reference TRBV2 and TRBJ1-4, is EPEVTQTPSHQVTQMGQEVILRCVPISNHLYFYWYRQILGQKVEFLVSFYNNEISEKSEIFDDQFSVERPDGSNFTLKIRSTKLEDSAMYFCASSVGRGEKLFFGSGTQLSVL.